Each of the 22 T cell receptor beta chains below was sequenced from the same sample in a study of cytomegalovirus exposure and HLA in healthy donors. The study ran its PCR with 60 Vbeta and 13 Jbeta primers. Profiling relied on immunoSEQ multiplex PCR, and the TCRdb table lists in-frame clones only, not all of them. The data contain roughly 150,000 clones, around 75% of them singletons. Sequences were obtained from PBMCs. The receptor set was obtained from a female donor in good health and CMV-seronegative.

The J gene is TRBJ1-1, the V gene TRBV18; unclear D gene. This CDR3 has 15 residues. Germline lookup yields CDR1 KGHSH and CDR2 LQKENI. V lost 0 bases to trimming and J lost 1 base, with 9 bases between them. The chain's CDR3 is CASSPPYNRNTEAFF. DNA for the CDR3: TGTGCCAGCTCACCACCGTACAACAGGAACACTGAAGCTTTCTTT.

The rearrangement joins TRBV11-2 to TRBJ2-7; D may be TRBD2 (5 bases). Germline V lookup: CDR1 SGHAT, CDR2 FQNNGV. V gave up 2 bases and J gave up 3 bases, with 14 bases separating them. The CDR3 spans 15 residues. DNA of the CDR3: TGTGCCAGCAGCTTACTAGACACGGGAATCTACGAGCAGTACTTC. Encoded protein: CASSLLDTGIYEQYF.

V usage is TRBV6-4 and J usage is TRBJ2-1; TRBD1 agrees at 10 bases. The CDR3 contains 14 residues. Per the germline V gene, CDR1 is MRHNA and CDR2 is SNTAGT. The junction had 5 bases not matched to a gene; V was cut back by 6 bases and J by 6 bases. CDR3 in DNA: TGTGCCAGCAGCTGGGGACAGGGGATCAATGAGCAGTTCTTC. Its translation: CASSWGQGINEQFF.

V gene TRBV7-9 combines with J gene TRBJ2-2; 10 nucleotides match TRBD2. The CDR3 has 16 amino acids. J gave up 7 bases and V 5 bases, and 10 bases lay outside the gene matches. Germline CDR1 and CDR2: SEHNR and FQNEAQ (reference sequence). The CDR3: CASSLRSGRASGELFF. The CDR3 coding sequence is TGTGCCAGCAGCCTCCGGAGCGGGAGGGCCAGCGGGGAGCTGTTTTTT. The whole variable domain, remainder taken from reference TRBV7-9 and TRBJ2-2, is DTGVSQNPRHKITKRGQNVTFRCDPISEHNRLYWYRQTLGQGPEFLTYFQNEAQLEKSRLLSDRFSAERPKGSFSTLEIQRTEQGDSAMYLCASSLRSGRASGELFFGEGSRLTVL.

A single count supports this clone. The chain links TRBV6-5 to TRBJ2-7, with D unresolved. Trimming pared 5 bases from V and 3 bases from J, leaving 8 bases between. This CDR3 is built from 12 residues. Germline V lookup: CDR1 MNHEY, CDR2 SVGAGI. The CDR3 nucleotides read TGTGCCAGCAGTGAGAACTTCTACGAGCAGTACTTC. Its translation is CASSENFYEQYF.

This clone showed up just a few times. The chain joins TRBV18 to TRBJ1-2; D call uncertain. The CDR3 covers 14 residues. Germline lookup yields CDR1 KGHSH and CDR2 LQKENI. The V and J ends lost 3 bases and 1 base respectively, with 9 bases between them. The CDR3 DNA sequence: TGTGCCAGCTCACCCGAGGGATATAACTATGGCTACACCTTC. Translated: CASSPEGYNYGYTF. Filled out from reference TRBV18 and TRBJ1-2, the complete variable domain reads NAGVMQNPRHLVRRRGQEARLRCSPMKGHSHVYWYRQLPEEGLKFMVYLQKENIIDESGMPKERFSAEFPKEGPSILRIQQVVRGDSAAYFCASSPEGYNYGYTFGSGTRLTVV.

The V call is TRBV9, the J call TRBJ1-1, with 8 bases identical to TRBD1. Germline lookup yields CDR1 SGDLS and CDR2 YYNGEE. The junction had 5 bases not matched to a gene; V was cut back by 4 bases and J by 0 bases. This CDR3 is built from 15 residues. The CDR3 DNA is TGTGCCAGCAGCCCACGGACAGGGTTGAACACTGAAGCTTTCTTT. This translates into CASSPRTGLNTEAFF.

V is TRBV18 and J is TRBJ2-1; 8 bases line up with TRBD1. The germline gives CDR1 KGHSH, CDR2 LQKENI. V gave up 5 bases and J gave up 8 bases; unmatched junction bases: 14. The CDR3 sequence is 16 residues long. The CDR3 DNA follows: TGTGCCAGCTCATCCCAGGGGGCCCTACAAACATATGAGCAGTTCTTC. Amino acid sequence: CASSSQGALQTYEQFF. The whole variable domain, filled in from reference TRBV18 and TRBJ2-1, reads NAGVMQNPRHLVRRRGQEARLRCSPMKGHSHVYWYRQLPEEGLKFMVYLQKENIIDESGMPKERFSAEFPKEGPSILRIQQVVRGDSAAYFCASSSQGALQTYEQFFGPGTRLTVL.

The chain links TRBV27 to TRBJ1-1, with D maybe TRBD1 (5 bases). The CDR3 covers 14 residues. Per germline, CDR1 MNHEY and CDR2 SMNVEV (reference sequence). V was clipped by 2 bases and J by 5 bases, with 12 bases between them. DNA of the CDR3: TGTGCCAGCAGTTTAACGTCCAAGGGGACTGAAGCTTTCTTT. Residues: CASSLTSKGTEAFF.

The chain carries TRBV4-3 and TRBJ1-5; no reliable D call. The CDR3 length is 16 residues. Trimming stripped 0 bases from V and 5 bases from J, with 14 bases between. The V gene's germline CDR1 is LGHNA and CDR2 YSLEER. The CDR3 DNA is TGCGCCAGCAGCCAAGACCCCTCGGGGAGGCATCAGCCCCAGCATTTT. It codes for CASSQDPSGRHQPQHF.

The V and J genes are TRBV7-8 and TRBJ2-5, with unresolved D. Germline assignment: CDR1 SGHVS and CDR2 FQNEAQ. V was cut by 1 base and J by 5 bases, with 11 bases left in between. The CDR3 is 14 amino acids. CDR3 coding DNA: TGTGCCAGCAGCTTAGTCGTGGGCCAGGAGACCCAGTACTTC. Amino acids: CASSLVVGQETQYF. Variable domain in full (rest from reference TRBV7-8 and TRBJ2-5): GAGVSQSPRYKVAKRGQDVALRCDPISGHVSLFWYQQALGQGPEFLTYFQNEAQLDKSGLPSDRFFAERPEGSVSTLKIQRTQQEDSAVYLCASSLVVGQETQYFGPGTRLLVL.

This clone has a single count. The chain carries TRBV27 and TRBJ1-5, with TRBD1 as a possible D gene (6 bases). From germline, CDR1 is MNHEY and CDR2 SMNVEV (reference sequence). Trimming left V 7 bases short and J 1 base short, with 23 bases between. This CDR3 is built from 18 residues. The chain's CDR3 is CASTGRSLRQGSNQPQHF. The CDR3 DNA reads TGTGCCAGCACTGGCCGAAGCTTGAGGCAGGGGAGCAATCAGCCCCAGCATTTT.

The chain carries TRBV7-9 and TRBJ1-5, with 7 bases aligning to TRBD1. Germline V gene lookup returns CDR1 SEHNR and CDR2 FQNEAQ (reference sequence). The trim removed 8 bases at V and 7 bases at J, leaving 8 bases unmatched. The CDR3 spans 13 residues. CDR3 in amino acids: CASGQTGIQPQHF. The CDR3 nucleotides are TGTGCCAGCGGCCAGACAGGGATCCAGCCCCAGCATTTT.

The CDR3: CATSSNPSSRRRTDTQYF. The DNA for the CDR3 is TGTGCCACCAGCAGCAACCCCTCTAGCAGAAGACGCACAGATACGCAGTATTTT. This chain connects TRBV15 to TRBJ2-3, with TRBD2 as a possible D gene (5 bases). The V and J ends lost 3 bases and 1 base respectively, with 20 bases between them. This CDR3 has 18 amino acids. Germline CDR1 and CDR2: LNHNV and YYDKDF (reference sequence).

This clone was picked up one time. The rearrangement joins TRBV30 to TRBJ1-4; TRBD1 matches at 7 bases. V shed 7 bases, J shed 7 bases, and the junction held 6 bases outside the gene matches. This CDR3 is built from 12 residues. CDR1 and CDR2 (germline): GTSNPN, SVGIG (reference sequence). CDR3 protein: CASQGGGEKLFF. The DNA of the CDR3 is TGTGCCTCCCAGGGGGGAGGTGAAAAACTGTTTTTT.

This chain links TRBV5-1 with TRBJ1-2; 9 bases map to TRBD1. The length of the CDR3 is 15 residues. V lost 1 base and J lost 5; bases outside the gene matches: 6. Germline CDR1 SGHRS, CDR2 YFSETQ. CDR3 nucleotide sequence: TGCGCCAGCAGCTTGAGTATGACAGGGGGGTATGGCTACACCTTC. Protein product: CASSLSMTGGYGYTF. Complete variable domain (other parts from reference TRBV5-1 and TRBJ1-2): KAGVTQTPRYLIKTRGQQVTLSCSPISGHRSVSWYQQTPGQGLQFLFEYFSETQRNKGNFPGRFSGRQFSNSRSEMNVSTLELGDSALYLCASSLSMTGGYGYTFGSGTRLTVV.

This clone was detected a few times. The chain combines TRBV7-9 with TRBJ1-1; weak D call: TRBD1 (6 bases). V lost 3 bases and J lost 5, with 16 bases in between. The length of the CDR3 is 15 residues. The V gene's germline CDR1 is SEHNR and CDR2 FQNEAQ (reference sequence). The CDR3 protein is CASSLTYREGTEAFF. CDR3 in DNA: TGTGCCAGCAGCTTGACGTACAGGGAGGGGACTGAAGCTTTCTTT. The full variable domain, with the rest looked up from reference TRBV7-9 and TRBJ1-1, is DTGVSQNPRHKITKRGQNVTFRCDPISEHNRLYWYRQTLGQGPEFLTYFQNEAQLEKSRLLSDRFSAERPKGSFSTLEIQRTEQGDSAMYLCASSLTYREGTEAFFGQGTRLTVV.

The chain combines TRBV5-8 with TRBJ2-5; the D is unclear. The end of the DNA fits TRBJ2-7 better, so the J call may be wrong. CDR1 is SGHTS, CDR2 YDEGEE, per germline. The CDR3 totals 12 residues. The CDR3 nucleotides read TGTGCCAGCAGCTACGGGTCTAACGAGCAGTACTTC. Its translation: CASSYGSNEQYF.

The chain employs TRBV1 and TRBJ2-1; TRBD2 was called by the table and not checked on the DNA. TRBV1 is noted as a pseudogene. This CDR3 contains 14 residues. The CDR3 sequence: CTSGSGTSGFGKFF. Written as DNA, the CDR3 is TGCACCAGCGGTTCCGGGACTAGCGGCTTTGGGAAGTTCTTC.

V and J are TRBV6-5 and TRBJ2-7, with 7 bases that match TRBD2. J gave up 0 bases and V 6 bases, and 8 bases lay outside the gene matches. The CDR3 contains 15 residues. Germline-derived CDR1 and CDR2 are MNHEY and SVGAGI. The CDR3 bases are TGTGCCAGCAGCCCCCGGGGAGGGCCCTCCTACGAGCAGTACTTC. Translation: CASSPRGGPSYEQYF.

The chain couples TRBV2 to TRBJ2-7; 10 bases map to TRBD2. Germline V gene sequence: CDR1 SNHLY, CDR2 FYNNEI. The CDR3 runs 13 residues. The V segment lost 6 bases and the J segment 4 bases; nucleotides outside the gene matches: 3. As DNA, the CDR3 is TGTGCCAGCAGGGCGGGACTAGCGTACGAGCAGTACTTC. Residues: CASRAGLAYEQYF.

The CDR3 DNA reads as TGTGCCAGCAGTGTGACTAGCGGATTCGTCTACGAGCAGTACTTC. Translated, it gives CASSVTSGFVYEQYF. The chain uses TRBV6-1 and TRBJ2-5; 9 bases are a match to TRBD2. The last part of the DNA fits TRBJ2-7 better; the J call may be wrong. CDR1 MNHNS and CDR2 SASEGT come from the germline V gene. This CDR3 region has 15 residues.